The next 29 T cell receptor beta chains were all read from a single sample in a study of Ad26.COV2.S vaccination and SARS-CoV-2 variants. Noted treatment: about 20 received Ad26.COV2.S at low or high dose, single or two shots; several received placebo; per-sample allocation not given. Sample collection was performed on day 63 after the first vaccine or placebo injection. The data were produced by immunoSEQ multiplex PCR, yet TCRdb's version contains in-frame clones alone and is incomplete. The data show 300,000 to 400,000 clones, about nine tenths seen once. This specimen consisted of peripheral blood, obtained in a trial of Ad26.COV2.S vaccine versus placebo. All receptors derive from a person aged 18-65 years who received the Ad26.COV2.S COVID-19 vaccine or a placebo.

V is TRBV6-1 and J is TRBJ2-7, with no clear D. Trimming took 0 bases from V and 2 from J, leaving 5 bases between them. This CDR3 is built from 13 residues. Germline V gives CDR1 MNHNS, CDR2 SASEGT. The CDR3 reads CASSEALPYEQYF. In nucleotides, the CDR3 is TGTGCCAGCAGTGAAGCGCTTCCCTACGAGCAGTACTTC.

CDR3 in amino acids: CASSLVGGRQRLVEQYF. Here the CDR3 DNA reads TGTGCCAGCAGCTTAGTAGGCGGACGACAACGGCTCGTCGAGCAGTACTTC. The rearrangement links TRBV11-2 to TRBJ2-7, with unresolved D. The germline CDR1 and CDR2 sequences are SGHAT and FQNNGV. Between the trimmed V and J ends, which lost 1 base and 6 bases, there was a span of 22 bases. This CDR3 comprises 17 residues.

This rearrangement joins TRBV4-3 to TRBJ2-5; 12 positions agree with TRBD2. The J segment lost 2 bases and the V segment lost 4 bases, leaving 8 bases of the junction unmatched. In germline, CDR1 is LGHNA, CDR2 YSLEER. The CDR3 has 17 amino acids. DNA of the CDR3: TGCGCCAGCAGCCTAGACCCTAGCGGGGGGGCGCAAGAGACCCAGTACTTC. It translates to CASSLDPSGGAQETQYF.

The V gene is TRBV21-1, the J gene TRBJ2-1; the table calls TRBD2, which could not be checked here. TRBV21-1 is marked as a pseudogene. This CDR3 has 15 amino acids. Written as DNA, the CDR3 is TGTGCCAGCAGCCTCAGGGAGGGAGGGGGGAGTGAGCAGTTCTTC. This translates into CASSLREGGGSEQFF.

The chain carries TRBV2 and TRBJ2-3, with D perhaps TRBD2 (7 bases). The CDR3 runs to 13 residues. V was trimmed by 8 bases and J by 1 base, leaving 10 bases between them. The V gene's germline CDR1 is SNHLY and CDR2 FYNNEI. CDR3 residues: CASRGAGTDTQYF. The CDR3 DNA is TGTGCCAGCCGGGGGGCAGGCACAGATACGCAGTATTTT.

There are a few counts of this clone. This chain uses TRBV30 with TRBJ1-1; 11 nucleotides line up with TRBD1. Germline V gene data show CDR1 as GTSNPN and CDR2 as SVGIG (reference sequence). With V trimmed by 3 bases and J by 5 bases, 5 bases remained unmatched. The CDR3 is made up of 14 amino acids. The CDR3 here is CAWSRGQGETEAFF. The CDR3 bases are TGTGCCTGGAGCCGGGGACAGGGGGAAACTGAAGCTTTCTTT.

The chain is built from TRBV18 and TRBJ2-5; D remains unclear. The germline V and J ends were trimmed by 6 bases and 5 bases, with 19 bases remaining between them. CDR1 and CDR2 (germline): KGHSH, LQKENI. The CDR3 contains 15 residues. CDR3 nucleotides: TGTGCCAGCTCCCCCCCCCAAAGACCGCGGGAGACCCAGTACTTC. Residues: CASSPPQRPRETQYF.

The genes are TRBV19 and TRBJ1-5; D is ambiguous. Trimming pared 0 bases from V and 1 base from J, leaving 7 bases between. The germline V gene encodes CDR1 LNHDA and CDR2 SQIVND (reference sequence). The CDR3 contains 15 residues. The chain's CDR3 is CASSIDRRSNQPQHF. The CDR3 coding sequence is TGTGCCAGTAGTATAGATAGAAGGAGCAATCAGCCCCAGCATTTT.

V is TRBV14 and J is TRBJ1-2; possibly TRBD1 for D (5 bases). The germline V gene encodes CDR1 SGHDN and CDR2 FVKESK. The CDR3 sequence is 12 residues long. Trimming took off 4 bases at V and 8 bases at J, with 11 bases between the two ends. In nucleotides, the CDR3 is TGTGCCAGCAGCCTGAGATGGGGGGGCTACACCTTC. The encoded protein is CASSLRWGGYTF. The whole variable domain, filled in from reference TRBV14 and TRBJ1-2, reads EAGVTQFPSHSVIEKGQTVTLRCDPISGHDNLYWYRRVMGKEIKFLLHFVKESKQDESGMPNNRFLAERTGGTYSTLKVQPAELEDSGVYFCASSLRWGGYTFGSGTRLTVV.

The chain is built from TRBV7-9 and TRBJ1-1; D call uncertain. This CDR3 contains 14 residues. The V gene lost 5 bases and the J gene lost 8 bases, with 18 bases spanning the gap. CDR1 and CDR2 (germline): SEHNR, FQNEAQ (reference sequence). The CDR3 loop is CASSPTGRAVEAFF. CDR3 nucleotides: TGTGCCAGCAGCCCCACTGGTAGGGCAGTGGAAGCTTTCTTT.

This chain links TRBV7-2 with TRBJ1-2; D not resolved. The CDR3 has 15 amino acids. V lost 1 base to trimming and J lost 2 bases, with 11 bases between them. Germline V gene data show CDR1 as SGHTA and CDR2 as FQGNSA. This CDR3 is CASSLGASLNYGYTF. The CDR3 DNA is TGTGCCAGCAGCTTAGGCGCCTCATTGAACTATGGCTACACCTTC.

This clone showed up just a few times. This rearrangement joins TRBV2 to TRBJ1-2; TRBD1 agrees at 7 bases. J lost 4 bases, V lost 6 bases, and 8 bases had no gene match. The germline CDR1 and CDR2 sequences are SNHLY and FYNNEI. The CDR3 sequence is 14 residues long. The CDR3 DNA sequence: TGTGCCAGCAGGACGACAGGGAACAGCTATGGCTACACCTTC. This codes for CASRTTGNSYGYTF.

The chain recombines TRBV7-9 with TRBJ2-1; D may be TRBD2 (6 bases). V gave up 5 bases and J gave up 12 bases, with 14 bases separating them. The CDR3 totals 12 residues. Germline CDR1 and CDR2: SEHNR and FQNEAQ (reference sequence). The CDR3, as DNA: TGTGCCAGCAGCCGATGGGACTCCGTGCAGTTCTTC. Protein sequence: CASSRWDSVQFF. Filled out from reference TRBV7-9 and TRBJ2-1, the complete variable domain reads DTGVSQNPRHKITKRGQNVTFRCDPISEHNRLYWYRQTLGQGPEFLTYFQNEAQLEKSRLLSDRFSAERPKGSFSTLEIQRTEQGDSAMYLCASSRWDSVQFFGPGTRLTVL.

The J gene is TRBJ1-1, the V gene TRBV11-2; D is ambiguous. Per germline, CDR1 SGHAT and CDR2 FQNNGV. The CDR3 totals 11 residues. V gave up 3 bases and J gave up 7 bases, with 6 bases separating them. The DNA for the CDR3 is TGTGCCAGCAGCTTTAAGCTTGAAGCTTTCTTT. Its protein product is CASSFKLEAFF.

The V and J genes are TRBV5-5 and TRBJ1-2, with 9 positions matching TRBD1. The V gene end was trimmed by 0 bases and the J gene end by 4 bases; junction bases not matched to a gene: 4. CDR3 length: 15 amino acids. CDR1 is SGHKS, CDR2 YYEKEE, per germline (reference sequence). Written as DNA, the CDR3 is TGTGCCAGCAGCTTGGTGGGACAGGGAATCTATGGCTACACCTTC. Residues: CASSLVGQGIYGYTF.

The V gene is TRBV29-1, the J gene TRBJ2-4, with 9 bases matching TRBD1. V lost 6 bases and J lost 6; bases outside the gene matches: 6. The CDR3 is 13 amino acids. CDR1 SQVTM and CDR2 ANQGSEA come from the germline V gene. CDR3 residues: CSVDRGSGNIQYF. The CDR3 DNA sequence: TGCAGCGTGGACAGGGGATCGGGAAACATTCAGTACTTC.

This chain joins TRBV7-3 and TRBJ1-2, with D perhaps TRBD1 (5 bases). V was shortened by 4 bases and J by 8 bases, with 14 bases between the two germline ends. Germline V gene lookup returns CDR1 SGHTA and CDR2 FQGTGA. This CDR3 spans 13 amino acids. DNA for the CDR3: TGTGCCAGCAGCTATTCGGGGGGTCTGGGCTACACCTTC. Its protein product is CASSYSGGLGYTF.

The chain combines TRBV7-9 with TRBJ1-2; D remains unclear. The CDR3 has 14 amino acids. Trimming took 5 bases from V and 6 from J, leaving 16 bases between them. In germline, CDR1 is SEHNR, CDR2 FQNEAQ (reference sequence). The CDR3 region has the DNA TGTGCCAGCAGCCTAAATGCCAGGAGAGATGGCTACACCTTC. It specifies CASSLNARRDGYTF.

J is TRBJ1-4 and V is TRBV2; 7 bases agree with TRBD1. The CDR3 has 15 amino acids. V lost 6 bases, J lost 6 bases, and 10 bases stayed unmatched. Germline CDR1 and CDR2: SNHLY and FYNNEI. CDR3 nucleotides: TGTGCCAGCAGGAGGATAAGACAGGGAGATGAAAAACTGTTTTTT. As protein: CASRRIRQGDEKLFF. Variable domain in full (rest from reference TRBV2 and TRBJ1-4): EPEVTQTPSHQVTQMGQEVILRCVPISNHLYFYWYRQILGQKVEFLVSFYNNEISEKSEIFDDQFSVERPDGSNFTLKIRSTKLEDSAMYFCASRRIRQGDEKLFFGSGTQLSVL.

The chain recombines TRBV28 with TRBJ2-7; 7 nucleotides agree with TRBD2. The CDR3 covers 14 residues. CDR1 is MDHEN, CDR2 SYDVKM, per germline. V dropped 6 bases and J dropped 4; count of bases not matched to a gene: 9. In DNA, the CDR3 is TGTGCCAGCAGCCCCGGGACTACCAAATACGAGCAGTACTTC. Its translation is CASSPGTTKYEQYF.

A single count supports this clone. The rearrangement uses TRBV30 and TRBJ1-2, with D unresolved. CDR3 length: 11 amino acids. Germline CDR1 and CDR2: GTSNPN and SVGIG (reference sequence). Trimming stripped 1 base from V and 7 bases from J, with 7 bases between. Here the CDR3 reads CAWSGGSGYTF. The DNA of the CDR3 is TGTGCCTGGAGTGGCGGGAGTGGCTACACCTTC.

The chain carries TRBV6-5 and TRBJ2-1; possibly TRBD1 for D (6 bases). The ends were cut back, 5 bases at V and 8 bases at J, with 13 bases in the middle. CDR1 and CDR2 (germline): MNHEY, SVGAGI. This CDR3 has 13 residues. The CDR3 protein is CASSLYRVDEQFF. CDR3 sequence (DNA): TGTGCCAGCAGTCTCTACAGGGTCGATGAGCAGTTCTTC.

Only one count was recorded for this clone. This chain links TRBV18 with TRBJ1-3; D gene ambiguous. The V gene's germline CDR1 is KGHSH and CDR2 LQKENI. The CDR3 runs 14 residues. The V end lost 3 bases, the J end lost 4 bases, and 10 bases lay between the germline ends. CDR3 protein: CASSPSLAGNTIYF. The CDR3 region has the DNA TGTGCCAGCTCACCGTCGTTAGCCGGAAACACCATATATTTT.

This rearrangement joins TRBV6-1 to TRBJ1-5; TRBD1 matches 9 bases. CDR1 MNHNS and CDR2 SASEGT come from the germline V gene. This CDR3 spans 16 amino acids. Losses at the gene ends were 0 bases for V and 6 bases for J; bases not matched to a gene: 6. CDR3 sequence: CASSEAHGQGSQPQHF. The CDR3 DNA follows: TGTGCCAGCAGTGAAGCCCATGGACAGGGGAGTCAGCCCCAGCATTTT.

The chain employs TRBV6-5 and TRBJ2-7, with D maybe TRBD2 (5 bases). The CDR3 runs 15 residues. Trimming left V 7 bases short and J 2 bases short, with 18 bases between. Germline assignment: CDR1 MNHEY and CDR2 SVGAGI. The CDR3, as DNA: TGTGCCAGCACTCTCGTCGGGGTATCGGCCTACGAGCAGTACTTC. This encodes CASTLVGVSAYEQYF.

The chain combines TRBV9 with TRBJ1-3; tentative D call: TRBD1 (6 bases). CDR1 and CDR2 from the germline V gene are SGDLS and YYNGEE. The CDR3 consists of 13 residues. The ends were cut back, 4 bases at V and 8 bases at J, with 13 bases in the middle. In DNA, the CDR3 is TGTGCCAGCAGCCCCCAGGGGTTGTACACCATATATTTT. Translation: CASSPQGLYTIYF.

This sequence joins TRBV30 and TRBJ2-3; 7 bases align to TRBD1. Germline lookup yields CDR1 GTSNPN and CDR2 SVGIG (reference sequence). The CDR3 totals 14 residues. Germline trimming cut 7 bases from V and 2 bases from J; bases unmatched to any gene: 9. The CDR3 loop reads CASSTGSFTDTQYF. CDR3 bases: TGTGCCTCCTCGACAGGGAGCTTCACAGATACGCAGTATTTT.

Of note for this clone: Sequence at one end of the junction differs from germline and may be a read error. The CDR3 DNA is TGTGCCAGCAGTAACTCCCCGGGACCGAACACTGAAGCTTTCTTT. It yields the protein CASSNSPGPNTEAFF. This chain joins TRBV6-2 or TRBV6-3 and TRBJ1-1, with a possible D match to TRBD1 (5 bases). Germline V gene sequence: CDR1 MNHEY, CDR2 SVGEGT. The CDR3 spans 15 residues.

This chain joins TRBV19 and TRBJ1-2; no clear D gene. V lost 5 bases to trimming and J lost 4 bases, with 23 bases between them. Germline V gene data show CDR1 as LNHDA and CDR2 as SQIVND (reference sequence). The CDR3 length is 17 residues. The CDR3 nucleotides are TGTGCCAGTAGTTCCTTGGATAGGGTTCCGTTTGCCTATGGCTACACCTTC. This translates into CASSSLDRVPFAYGYTF.